This entry is about one TCR beta chain. Its antigen is still unknown. The germline gene is not matched at one end of the junction; a read error may be the cause. This entry is derived from a study of glioma-infiltrating T cells after dendritic cell vaccination. Study-level points and caveats: Complete blood and tumor specimen sets were limited to few patients. No direct clonality-survival link was found; a diverse polyclonal response may matter.

The primer mix had 60 V beta and 13 J beta primers. The method was immunoSEQ multiplex PCR; TCRdb's version includes in-frame clones alone and lacks a portion of them. The sample lists about 76,000 clones, around 86% occurring once. The time point denotes: after dendritic cell vaccination, including at tumor progression/relapse. Patients had residual fresh-frozen tumor tissue and more than two years of survival data. This sample comprised blood, obtained after dendritic cell vaccination. This receptor was taken from a human donor with glioblastoma.

The CDR3 DNA reads as TGTGCTAGCAGCCCGGGACTAGCGGATTCCTACGAGCAGTACTTC. Protein: CASSPGLADSYEQYF. The V gene is TRBV7-7, the J gene TRBJ2-7; 11 nucleotides line up with TRBD2. CDR3 length equals 15 residues. CDR1 and CDR2 from the germline V gene are SSHAT and FNYEAQ (reference sequence).